The clone carrying this T cell receptor (beta chain) showed up just a few times. The antigen remains undetermined. Trimming took 2 bases from V and 4 from J; bases not matched to a gene: 5. The CDR3 totals 15 residues. Per germline, CDR1 MGHRA and CDR2 YSYEKL. The entry originates in a study of T-cell memory formation after mild COVID-19. The study's findings and limits: Memory cells collected pre-infection included some clones that later responded, suggesting cross-reactive memory joined. Contracting CD4+ clones sat mainly in CM and EM; CD8+ in EMRA.

TCRdb reanalysed the 5' RACE reads using MiXCR and keeps one entry per CDR3 protein. The data show 300,000 to 400,000 distinct CDR3 sequences, roughly an eighth seen once. Sequencing was carried out using PBMCs or a T cell subset sorted from them (not recorded which). The rearrangement links TRBV4-1 to TRBJ1-2; 9 nucleotides align to TRBD1. The sequence was collected from a man aged 18 to 29 who had mild COVID-19 (a few samples of this study predate the infection). Cell type and time point are not known. CDR3 protein: CASSQLTGGSYGYTF. In DNA, the CDR3 is TGCGCCAGCAGCCAACTGACAGGGGGTAGCTATGGCTACACCTTC.